This record looks at one T cell receptor beta chain sequence and its context. Its antigen remains unidentified. The sample belongs to a study of T cell responses to AZD1222 COVID-19 vaccine. Study-level results: When two AZD1222 doses had been given, Spike-specific TCR breadth and depth rose. Clonal diversity may have been underestimated in mostly white British donors. Baseline antibody screening turned up just six or seven seropositive AZD1222 recipients.

Second-dose intervals near 4 or 12 weeks were combined. Here immunoSEQ multiplex PCR was the method, and the copy in TCRdb shows in-frame clones only, minus some. The sample lists 100,000 to 120,000 clones, about 94% occurring once. V dropped 4 bases and J dropped 9; count of bases not matched to a gene: 8. Germline V lookup: CDR1 LGHDT, CDR2 YNNKEL (reference sequence). The CDR3 runs to 14 residues. The sequence came from an adult who received the AZD1222 COVID-19 vaccine. Sequencing used peripheral blood, obtained 28 days after the second AZD1222 dose. This chain uses TRBV3-1 (or the pseudogene TRBV3-2) with TRBJ2-1, with 8 positions matching TRBD2. As DNA, the CDR3 is TGTGCCAGCAGCCCGTCCGCGGGAGGTGGTGAGCAGTTCTTC. Translating it yields CASSPSAGGGEQFF.